Below are 30 T cell receptor beta chains sequenced from a single sample in a study of T cell responses to AZD1222 COVID-19 vaccine. The data were produced by immunoSEQ multiplex PCR, yet TCRdb's version contains in-frame clones alone and is incomplete. The sample holds fewer than 85,000 clones, approximately 89% seen once. Sequencing was performed on peripheral blood, taken 28 days after the second AZD1222 dose. The receptors here all came from an adult who received the AZD1222 COVID-19 vaccine.

The V and J genes are TRBV15 and TRBJ2-2; 13 bases fit TRBD2. With 3 bases clipped from V and 5 bases from J, the junction kept 6 bases outside the gene matches. The CDR3 covers 17 residues. The germline gives CDR1 LNHNV, CDR2 YYDKDF (reference sequence). DNA for the CDR3: TGTGCCACCAGCAGGGATGGACTAGCGGGAGTAACCGGGGAGCTGTTTTTT. Amino acids: CATSRDGLAGVTGELFF.

J is TRBJ1-1 and V is TRBV27, with no clear D. The V and J ends lost 3 bases and 5 bases respectively, with 22 bases between them. The CDR3 is 17 residues long. CDR1 is MNHEY, CDR2 SMNVEV, per germline (reference sequence). In DNA form, the CDR3 reads TGTGCCAGCAGTTTTTCGTCCGCAATGATTTTGAGGACTGAAGCTTTCTTT. This sequence encodes CASSFSSAMILRTEAFF.

This chain uses TRBV28 with TRBJ1-2; 9 bases are a match to TRBD1. Germline trimming cut 6 bases from V and 8 bases from J; bases unmatched to any gene: 13. Looked up from germline, CDR1 is MDHEN and CDR2 is SYDVKM. The length of the CDR3 is 15 residues. CDR3 nucleotide sequence: TGTGCCAGCAGGCAAACACAGGGGGCGGCAAGAGGCTACACCTTC. The encoded protein is CASRQTQGAARGYTF.

The V gene is TRBV25-1, the J gene TRBJ2-2; TRBD2 aligns across 10 bases. This CDR3 has 15 residues. V lost 4 bases, J lost 4 bases, and 3 bases stayed unmatched. Germline-derived CDR1 and CDR2 are MGHDK and SYGVNS. The CDR3: CASSVASGSTGELFF. The CDR3 nucleotides are TGTGCCAGCAGTGTAGCTAGCGGGAGCACCGGGGAGCTGTTTTTT.

The rearrangement uses TRBV3-1 (or the pseudogene TRBV3-2) and TRBJ1-2, with 9 bases that match TRBD1. Germline values: CDR1 LGHDT, CDR2 YNNKEL (reference sequence). With 4 bases clipped from V and 8 bases from J, the junction kept 14 bases outside the gene matches. This CDR3 spans 16 amino acids. Here the CDR3 reads CASSLLATGGMEGYTF. In DNA form, the CDR3 reads TGTGCCAGCAGCCTATTAGCGACAGGGGGGATGGAAGGCTACACCTTC.

This sequence joins TRBV6-5 and TRBJ1-2; 7 bases align to TRBD1. The ends lost 5 bases at V and 4 bases at J; junction bases unmatched: 7. This CDR3 has 14 residues. Germline V lookup: CDR1 MNHEY, CDR2 SVGAGI. Here the CDR3 DNA reads TGTGCCAGCAGTCAAACAGGGGCTCTCTATGGCTACACCTTC. Amino acids: CASSQTGALYGYTF.

V usage is TRBV5-5 and J usage is TRBJ1-4; 9 bases match TRBD1. Germline-derived CDR1 and CDR2 are SGHKS and YYEKEE (reference sequence). There are 19 residues in the CDR3. The V gene end was trimmed by 4 bases and the J gene end by 5 bases; junction bases not matched to a gene: 18. The CDR3 region is CASSVAPDRGGRTNEKLFF. CDR3 DNA sequence: TGTGCCAGCAGCGTGGCCCCGGACAGGGGTGGGCGTACAAATGAAAAACTGTTTTTT.

This clone has only one observation. This chain uses TRBV3-1 (or the pseudogene TRBV3-2) with TRBJ2-6; D is unclear. CDR3 length: 18 residues. Germline V gives CDR1 LGHDT, CDR2 YNNKEL (reference sequence). V dropped 2 bases and J dropped 0 bases, with 14 bases sitting between them. The CDR3 reads CASSQILGSISGANVLTF. Written as DNA, the CDR3 is TGTGCCAGCAGCCAAATCCTGGGCAGCATCTCTGGGGCCAACGTCCTGACTTTC.

The chain recombines TRBV6-2 or TRBV6-3 with TRBJ1-6; D uncertain. Germline V gene sequence: CDR1 MNHEY, CDR2 SVGEGT. The CDR3 extends over 12 amino acids. Trimming stripped 3 bases from V and 8 bases from J, with 5 bases between. The CDR3 is CASSYPYSPLHF. The CDR3 nucleotides read TGTGCCAGCAGTTATCCCTATTCACCCCTCCACTTT.

The sample holds a few counts of this clone. The chain joins TRBV11-3 to TRBJ2-1; 13 bases match TRBD2. The CDR3 loop spans 16 amino acids. V was pared by 0 bases and J by 5 bases, with 1 base of the junction left unmatched. Germline V gene sequence: CDR1 SGHNT, CDR2 YENEEA. The CDR3 DNA follows: TGTGCCAGCAGCTTAGATGGACTAGCGGGAGACAATGAGCAGTTCTTC. Amino acids: CASSLDGLAGDNEQFF. Complete variable domain (other parts from reference TRBV11-3 and TRBJ2-1): EAGVVQSPRYKIIEKKQPVAFWCNPISGHNTLYWYLQNLGQGPELLIRYENEEAVDDSQLPKDRFSAERLKGVDSTLKIQPAELGDSAVYLCASSLDGLAGDNEQFFGPGTRLTVL.

The chain carries TRBV5-6 and TRBJ1-1, with a tentative D call TRBD1 (5 bases). The CDR3 is 16 amino acids. The germline V gene encodes CDR1 SGHDT and CDR2 YYEEEE. Trimming took 3 bases from V and 3 from J, leaving 18 bases between them. The CDR3 region is CASSSIDLWGDTEAFF. CDR3 DNA: TGTGCCAGCAGCTCTATCGATCTATGGGGGGACACTGAAGCTTTCTTT.

The chain couples TRBV11-2 to TRBJ1-4; D gene ambiguous. The V end was cut by 5 bases, the J end by 2 bases, with 12 bases between. CDR1 is SGHAT and CDR2 is FQNNGV in the germline V gene. The length of the CDR3 is 15 residues. CDR3 sequence: CASSAYQTTNEKLFF. In nucleotides, the CDR3 is TGTGCCAGCAGCGCCTACCAGACGACTAATGAAAAACTGTTTTTT.

This chain connects TRBV19 to TRBJ1-1; 9 bases are shared with TRBD1. The CDR3 is made up of 13 amino acids. Germline V gives CDR1 LNHDA, CDR2 SQIVND (reference sequence). Trimming took 4 bases from V and 14 from J; bases not matched to a gene: 11. In DNA, the CDR3 is TGTGCCAGTAGTACACTCCCTGACAGGGGGGGATTCTTT. Protein: CASSTLPDRGGFF. Using reference TRBV19 and TRBJ1-1 for the parts outside the CDR3, the full variable domain is DGGITQSPKYLFRKEGQNVTLSCEQNLNHDAMYWYRQDPGQGLRLIYYSQIVNDFQKGDIAEGYSVSREKKESFPLTVTSAQKNPTAFYLCASSTLPDRGGFFGQGTRLTVV.

The rearrangement uses TRBV6-2 or TRBV6-3 and TRBJ2-1; D is perhaps TRBD1 or TRBD2 (5 bases each). Trimming left V 5 bases short and J 9 bases short, with 17 bases between. There are 14 residues in the CDR3. Looked up from germline, CDR1 is MNHEY and CDR2 is SVGEGT. The CDR3 nucleotides are TGTGCCAGCAGTCGAGACCTTGGGGACGGTGAGCAGTTCTTC. Protein sequence: CASSRDLGDGEQFF.

This clone was counted many times. The genes are TRBV19 and TRBJ1-5, with D tentatively TRBD1 (5 bases). The CDR3 runs 13 residues. The ends were cut back, 6 bases at V and 2 bases at J, with 8 bases in the middle. From germline, CDR1 is LNHDA and CDR2 SQIVND (reference sequence). CDR3 residues: CASREGRNQPQHF. CDR3 nucleotides: TGTGCCAGTAGGGAGGGGCGCAATCAGCCCCAGCATTTT.

The CDR3 loop reads CASSFGAGPLFF. The CDR3 coding sequence is TGTGCCAGCAGTTTTGGAGCGGGGCCTCTCTTCTTC. The J gene is TRBJ2-1, the V gene TRBV27, with TRBD2 matching over 7 bases. Germline CDR1 and CDR2: MNHEY and SMNVEV (reference sequence). This CDR3 contains 12 residues. The V and J ends lost 3 bases and 16 bases, in that order; junction bases with no gene match: 9.

The genes are TRBV9 and TRBJ1-3; weak D call: TRBD1 (5 bases). The germline V and J ends were trimmed by 0 bases and 2 bases, with 15 bases remaining between them. CDR3 size: 17 residues. Germline V gene lookup returns CDR1 SGDLS and CDR2 YYNGEE. CDR3 protein: CASSVELWGSPGNTIYF. CDR3 nucleotides: TGTGCCAGCAGCGTAGAATTATGGGGGTCTCCTGGAAACACCATATATTTT.

The chain carries TRBV19 and TRBJ1-2; D is undetermined. The CDR3 is 17 residues long. Germline V CDR1 and CDR2: LNHDA, SQIVND (reference sequence). The V end lost 1 base, the J end lost 4 bases, and 19 bases lay between the germline ends. In DNA form, the CDR3 reads TGTGCCAGTAGTATAGGAGGCGGGAACAACCCCTTCTATGGCTACACCTTC. Encoded protein: CASSIGGGNNPFYGYTF.

The V gene is TRBV28, the J gene TRBJ1-3; D ambiguous. The CDR3 spans 15 residues. Deletions cut 3 bases from V and 8 bases from J, with 17 bases between. Germline V CDR1 and CDR2: MDHEN, SYDVKM. The DNA of the CDR3 is TGTGCCAGCAGTTTTAGTGGCAGTAAGGGATACACCATATATTTT. Protein product: CASSFSGSKGYTIYF.

V usage is TRBV27 and J usage is TRBJ2-1, with D perhaps TRBD1 or TRBD2 (6 bases each). This CDR3 spans 15 amino acids. V dropped 6 bases and J dropped 4 bases, with 16 bases sitting between them. CDR1 is MNHEY and CDR2 is SMNVEV in the germline V gene (reference sequence). The CDR3 DNA reads TGTGCCAGCAGAAATAGCGGAGGGGGGTACAATGAGCAGTTCTTC. It codes for CASRNSGGGYNEQFF.

The sample holds a few counts of this clone. The gene calls are TRBV5-1 and TRBJ1-1, with 8 positions matching TRBD1. The CDR3 totals 13 residues. The V gene end was trimmed by 7 bases and the J gene end by 4 bases; junction bases not matched to a gene: 6. Germline CDR1 reads SGHRS; CDR2 reads YFSETQ. The CDR3 sequence is CASADRESTEAFF. CDR3 nucleotides: TGCGCCAGCGCGGACAGGGAAAGCACTGAAGCTTTCTTT.

V gene TRBV9 combines with J gene TRBJ2-3; TRBD2 agrees at 11 bases. V dropped 5 bases and J dropped 0; count of bases not matched to a gene: 8. Germline values: CDR1 SGDLS, CDR2 YYNGEE. CDR3 length equals 17 residues. CDR3 in amino acids: CASRGPLAGGSTDTQYF. The CDR3 nucleotides are TGTGCCAGCAGAGGACCTCTAGCGGGGGGAAGCACAGATACGCAGTATTTT.

The chain combines TRBV19 with TRBJ2-7, with 10 positions matching TRBD1. The CDR3 length is 14 residues. Germline loops: CDR1 LNHDA, CDR2 SQIVND (reference sequence). J lost 7 bases, V lost 6 bases, and 9 bases had no gene match. For the CDR3, the DNA is TGTGCCAGTAGCCTCGGACAGGGGGTAGGGGAGCAGTACTTC. It codes for CASSLGQGVGEQYF.

A single count supports this clone. The chain uses TRBV5-6 and TRBJ1-6; a possible D gene is TRBD1 (6 bases). V was trimmed by 0 bases and J by 6 bases, leaving 10 bases between them. This CDR3 has 15 residues. Germline V lookup: CDR1 SGHDT, CDR2 YYEEEE. The CDR3 nucleotides are TGTGCCAGCAGCTTGGGGCAGGGGAGTAATTCACCCCTCCACTTT. Translated, it gives CASSLGQGSNSPLHF.

In its sample, this clone was seen once. The chain uses TRBV28 and TRBJ1-2; D might be TRBD1 (5 bases). The V and J ends lost 3 bases and 2 bases respectively, with 16 bases between them. The CDR3 extends over 16 amino acids. Germline values: CDR1 MDHEN, CDR2 SYDVKM. The CDR3 sequence: CASSFLATAPNYGYTF. In nucleotides, the CDR3 is TGTGCCAGCAGTTTTTTGGCGACAGCGCCAAACTATGGCTACACCTTC.

CDR3 bases: TGTGCCAGCAGTCGCTTACCCTTACCGGGACAGGGAGATCAGCCCCAGCATTTT. It encodes CASSRLPLPGQGDQPQHF. The chain uses TRBV27 and TRBJ1-5; 9 bases map to TRBD1. With V trimmed by 5 bases and J by 5 bases, 16 bases remained unmatched. CDR1 is MNHEY, CDR2 SMNVEV, per germline (reference sequence). This CDR3 has 18 residues.

The V and J genes are TRBV11-3 and TRBJ2-5; D is unclear. Germline V gives CDR1 SGHNT, CDR2 YENEEA. The CDR3 is 15 amino acids. Deletions cut 0 bases from V and 5 bases from J, with 13 bases between. CDR3: CASSLDNKGSETQYF. CDR3 nucleotide sequence: TGTGCCAGCAGCTTAGATAATAAGGGATCGGAGACCCAGTACTTC.

In regard to this clone: At one of its ends the junction is not consistent with the germline gene, which may arise from a read error. J is TRBJ2-3 and V is TRBV12-5, with D possibly TRBD2 on 6 matching bases. This CDR3 is built from 11 residues. Germline CDR1 reads LGHNT; CDR2 reads FRNRAP. This chain's CDR3 is CASGLPSGLLF. The CDR3 DNA sequence: TGTGCTAGTGGTTTGCCCTCGGGACTGTTGTTC.

J is TRBJ2-4 and V is TRBV19; D call uncertain. Germline V gene data show CDR1 as LNHDA and CDR2 as SQIVND (reference sequence). Trimming cost V 3 bases and J 7 bases, with 13 bases left between them. This CDR3 spans 14 amino acids. DNA for the CDR3: TGTGCCAGTAGTATTTACGCCCAAGGGAACATTCAGTACTTC. Translation: CASSIYAQGNIQYF.

The V gene is TRBV9, the J gene TRBJ1-1; weak D call: TRBD1 (6 bases). CDR1 SGDLS and CDR2 YYNGEE come from the germline V gene. V was pared by 4 bases and J by 0 bases, with 13 bases between. The CDR3 consists of 15 residues. The CDR3, as DNA: TGTGCCAGCAGCCCCCGGGGGGGGCTGAACACTGAAGCTTTCTTT. It is translated as CASSPRGGLNTEAFF.